This T cell receptor (beta chain) was obtained from a study of cytomegalovirus exposure and HLA in healthy donors (dated by TCRdb to 2015 to 2018). For context, the study as a whole: An earlier analysis of under 600 of the donors reported more than 250 Gb of sequence data and some 120 million unique TCR beta sequences from 190 million or so T cells. An early release covering some 640 HLA-typed donors comprised approximately 290 gigabases of sequencing data and around 86 million unique TCR sequences. The genetic ancestry cluster associated with self-reported Caucasian donors included over 80% of the approximately 410 genotyped donors. The aim of the study was to test whether cataloging public T cell receptors could identify signatures of past pathogen exposure. The study profiled the T cell repertoires of about 640 subjects by immunosequencing and related them to cytomegalovirus serostatus. In addition to the first cohort of about 650 subjects, a separate validation cohort of about 120 different subjects was used. High-throughput TCR immunosequencing, statistical association of individual TCRs with disease status, and machine learning were combined to predict cytomegalovirus infection status. A later analysis re-analyzed previously published TCR beta repertoires from roughly 630 donors and added high-resolution HLA genotyping to study TCR occurrence patterns. Rather than drawing on any new phenotypic data, the later analysis identified candidate immune exposures from TCR beta sequences and the way those sequences occurred across donors. In an earlier analysis of a few hundred of the donors, high-throughput TCR beta sequencing was used to judge whether each TCR beta V gene segment behaved as functional or pseudogenic. Donor age, sex, ethnicity and CMV serostatus were compiled together with the repertoire data. Genome-wide SNP genotypes for about 60% of the roughly 700 donors were used in a later genetic analysis, which treated that subset as a discovery cohort. All discovery cohort repertoires had been generated using a single sequencing platform. Both class I and class II loci were covered by HLA typing, at four-digit resolution. The number of typed donors differed by locus: about 620-630 for A, B, C, DRB1 and DQB1; 500 to 550 for DQA1; about 600 for DPA1; and some 470 for DPB1. About 5 DR-DQ haplotypes were handled as single units for association and clustering, since linkage in the cohort was strong. On average, around 240,000 unique TCR beta nucleotide sequences were sequenced per donor among 350 to 400 genotyped donors of the cohort, with around 19% of those sequences being non-productive.

The junction shows trimming of 2 bases on V and 0 bases on J, and the gene matches do not reach 4 bases of it. In the germline V gene, CDR1 corresponds to MRHNA and CDR2 to SNTAGT. The CDR3 numbers 16 residues from cysteine through phenylalanine. Of all the DNA, just the CDR3 is kept, 48 bases in frame from base 1. The cohort comprised several hundred healthy bone marrow donors. Cohort members were all nominally healthy when sampled, although unrecorded immune exposures were likely present. The donor was CMV seronegative and belonged to the group of 352 seronegative cohort members. Each donor provided a peripheral blood sample, and peripheral blood mononuclear cells were used for TCR beta sequencing. The Qiagen DNeasy Blood Extraction Kit was used to extract genomic DNA from the blood cell samples. The library was generated by the immunoSEQ multiplex PCR assay. A mixture of 60 forward primers for TCR Vbeta segments and 13 reverse primers for TCR Jbeta segments was used in the multiplex PCR. The CDR3 region of rearranged TCR beta genes was amplified from genomic DNA with a multiplex PCR assay. The Illumina HiSeq System was used to sequence the amplified TCR beta libraries as 87-base-pair reads. In the authors' own workflow: A later analysis tallied roughly 76 million unique TCR beta chains across the 700 or so repertoires, and 10 million to 11 million of those chains were shared by two or more donors. A nearest-neighbor algorithm error-corrected the raw reads and collapsed the reads into unique sequences, merging closely related sequences to remove PCR and sequencing errors. Alignment of CDR3 sequences to IMGT reference sequences was used to assign V, D and J gene segments. For a sequence to be retained, a match of at least six nucleotides was required to both a V gene segment and a J gene segment. A rearrangement counted as productive if the CDR3 had no stop codons and remained in frame with V and J, and every other rearrangement counted as non-productive. Following IMGT convention, CDR3 was defined as the stretch from the second conserved V-encoded cysteine to the conserved J-encoded phenylalanine. The earlier analysis of some 580 of the donors excluded any sequence lacking an unambiguous match to a single V gene segment. In an earlier analysis of several hundred of the donors, V segments were called functional above 56.7% productive rearrangements and were called segregating when the between-donor standard deviation exceeded 5%. A statistical classification framework was built to diagnose cytomegalovirus status from the catalog of TCR beta chain sequences. In a later analysis, V and J genes were assigned by comparing TCR nucleotide sequences against IMGT/GENE-DB human TR gene sequences. The TCRdist pipeline was used in a later analysis to assign CDR3 sequences and most-parsimonious VDJ recombination scenarios. In a later analysis, every TCR beta chain was defined by the combination of its CDR3 amino acid sequence and its V-gene family, and reads without a unique V-gene family were dropped. As a way to deal with suspected cross-contamination and a sequencing artifact, a later analysis dropped 450 to 600 nucleotide sequences that were highly shared and had low generation probability. For each public chain, a later analysis derived a clonal expansion index from normalized ranks of inferred template counts within each repertoire. Generation probabilities in a later analysis came from a VDJ recombination model fitted to out-of-frame rearrangements, and those results were checked against IGoR. In a later analysis, TCR-TCR, TCR-HLA and TCR-CMV co-occurrence was scored with hypergeometric tests, and a repertoire-size bias correction was applied to TCR pairs. False discovery rates were estimated in a later analysis by permuting HLA or CMV assignments 20 times. In a later analysis, co-occurring TCRs were grouped using DBSCAN, and TCRdist sequence similarity was added for clustering within HLA-allele-positive subsets. Repertoires with fewer than 30,000 or more than 120,000 public chains were left out of co-occurrence clustering, as were about 5 repertoires with anomalous nucleotide sharing. Drawn from immuneACCESS, this table holds only the in-frame rearrangements with V and J called that TCRdb kept. Clones are partly lost; checked studies trace under half to an unresolved V gene and leave the rest unexplained. V and J calls plus clone size are reproduced from that table; the DNA served to infer D and trimming. The sample table records about 130,000 clones. About 2% of the sample rests with the top ten.

In regard to this clone: No antigen is known for it.

What the authors observed across the whole study: The cohort was sequenced for TCR beta chains only, and without alpha or paired-chain data the features that could be detected were limited. Most TCR sequences were seen in very few donors, while some public TCRs were found in many individuals. The only immune exposure information available for the cohort was CMV serostatus. In an earlier analysis of several hundred of the donors, most TCR beta V segments were observed in productive rearrangements about 87% or about 30% of the time, broadly matching IMGT annotations. The authors suggested that the approach could potentially be extended to other disease states and immunological phenotypes. In vitro tests confirmed that three of the cytomegalovirus-associated TCR beta chains recognize cytomegalovirus antigens. The 87-base-pair reads could not distinguish some IMGT-functional V segments, including TRBV6-2 and TRBV6-3, so those segments were excluded. In a later analysis, TCR association rates were found to vary across HLA loci, with the most associated TCRs seen for DRB1 alleles and the fewest for HLA-C alleles. In a later analysis, HLA-associated TCR beta chains were found to be more clonally expanded and to have lower generation probabilities than equally common non-associated chains. In a later genetic analysis, fewer N-insertions in productive TCRs were reported among donors in an Asian-associated ancestry cluster than the roughly 700-donor mean. Roughly uniform sequencing depth across donors was assumed in presence/absence analyses, although this assumption may not hold. Linkage disequilibrium might explain the correlated functional status among segregating V segments, but an unknown experimental factor could not be ruled out. A later analysis reported that several top co-occurrence clusters appeared linked to parvovirus B19, influenza, CMV and Epstein-Barr virus. Because counts were too low, under 20 rarely observed V segments, including chromosome 9 orphons, were left out of the earlier analysis of roughly 600 of the donors. The classifier was reported to diagnose cytomegalovirus status with high specificity and sensitivity in both the original cohort and the validation cohort. A cluster of highly shared sequence variants was judged likely to be a technical artifact of the sequencing pipeline. A further reported finding was that TCR beta sequences accurately predicted the HLA-A and HLA-B alleles for most subjects in the first cohort. At a false discovery rate of 0.05, a later analysis linked around 17,000 TCR beta sequences to specific HLA alleles. An association between a missense DCLRE1C variant and V-gene and J-gene trimming of TCR beta chains was found in a later genetic analysis and replicated in an independent cohort. When HLA alleles, especially DR and DQ, strongly co-occurred, attributing TCR associations to individual alleles was difficult. A later analysis found that most CMV-associated TCR beta chains appeared HLA-restricted, with HLA associations seemingly driven largely by CMV exposure. Because some donors lacked HLA typing at each locus, the association tests relied only on the typed subset. The study listed 164 TCR beta chains as associated with cytomegalovirus.

The receptor was isolated from a man in his forties in good health and CMV-seronegative. The chain was built from TRBV6-4 and TRBJ2-1, with TRBD1 matching 7 junction bases. The specimen was PBMCs. The bases read TGTGCCAGCAGTGACCTGACAGGGAGCTCCTACAATGAGCAGTTCTTC. It translates to CASSDLTGSSYNEQFF.